Described below is a single T cell receptor (beta chain) sequence and its context. Its specificity is not known. These data come from a study of TIL therapy for anti-PD-1-resistant metastatic lung cancer. Overall study findings and caveats: Patients were highly selected, enriched for treatment-naive, never-smoker and oncogene-addicted cases.

The CDR3 length is 15 residues. CDR1 is MNHEY and CDR2 is SVGAGI in the germline V gene. V gave up 6 bases and J gave up 5 bases; unmatched junction bases: 8. This was the immunoSEQ v3 assay. Sequencing was performed with immunoSEQ multiplex PCR; in TCRdb, only in-frame clones are kept and a portion is missing. Of approximately 20,000 clones listed, over 75% are singletons. Time point in this sample: pre-treatment sample, taken before nivolumab and TIL therapy. This clonotype was sampled from a person aged 25 to 85 with non-small cell lung cancer. This specimen was blood, taken at baseline. The V gene is TRBV6-5, the J gene TRBJ2-7, with 12 bases aligning to TRBD2. This CDR3 is CASRPTSGGLNEQYF. The CDR3 coding sequence is TGTGCCAGCAGACCCACTAGCGGGGGGCTAAACGAGCAGTACTTC.